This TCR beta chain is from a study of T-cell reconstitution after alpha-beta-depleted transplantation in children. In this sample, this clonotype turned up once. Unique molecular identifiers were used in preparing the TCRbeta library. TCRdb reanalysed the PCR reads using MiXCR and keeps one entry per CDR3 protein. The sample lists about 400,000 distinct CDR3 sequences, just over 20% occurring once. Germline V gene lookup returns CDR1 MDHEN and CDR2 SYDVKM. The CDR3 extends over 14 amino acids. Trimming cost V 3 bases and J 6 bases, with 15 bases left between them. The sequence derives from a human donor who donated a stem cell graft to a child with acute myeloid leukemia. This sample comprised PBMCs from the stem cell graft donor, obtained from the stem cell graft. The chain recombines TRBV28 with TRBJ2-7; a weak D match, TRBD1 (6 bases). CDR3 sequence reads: CASSFGTIGSEQYF. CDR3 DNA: TGTGCCAGCAGTTTCGGGACAATAGGGAGCGAGCAGTACTTC.